The next 8 T cell receptor beta chains were all read from a single sample in a study of shared clonotypes between healthy human individuals. Only in-frame clones appear in the TCRdb table, and some are missing; sequencing was by immunoSEQ multiplex PCR. Of 2 million to 2.5 million clones in the sample, about 94% were seen once. Sequencing was performed on naive CD4+ T cells sorted from blood. Subset noted: CD45RA+ positively selected. These receptors were obtained from a man aged 18 to 30 in good health.

The V gene is TRBV19, the J gene TRBJ1-5; possible D gene TRBD1, 5 bases. This CDR3 has 15 amino acids. Germline V gene lookup returns CDR1 LNHDA and CDR2 SQIVND (reference sequence). V was trimmed by 3 bases and J by 3 bases, leaving 12 bases between them. The DNA of the CDR3 is TGTGCCAGTAGTATGGGGGAGGGCCTCAATCAGCCCCAGCATTTT. Amino acids: CASSMGEGLNQPQHF.

This clone was seen a single time. The chain links TRBV30 to TRBJ2-7, with TRBD1 identical over 8 bases. Germline values: CDR1 GTSNPN, CDR2 SVGIG (reference sequence). Trimming removed 0 bases from V and 6 bases from J; junction bases left unmatched: 7. The CDR3 sequence is 14 residues long. The CDR3 DNA reads TGTGCCTGGAGTGTTGACCCAGGGGGCTCCGAGCAGTACTTC. Residues: CAWSVDPGGSEQYF. Full variable domain (outside the CDR3, taken from reference TRBV30 and TRBJ2-7): SQTIHQWPATLVQPVGSPLSLECTVEGTSNPNLYWYRQAAGRGLQLLFYSVGIGQISSEVPQNLSASRPQDRQFILSSKKLLLSDSGFYLCAWSVDPGGSEQYFGPGTRLTVT.

This clone was recorded only once. The rearrangement joins TRBV5-1 to TRBJ1-1, with no clear D. Trimming took off 4 bases at V and 2 bases at J, with 12 bases between the two ends. The CDR3 loop spans 14 amino acids. The germline V gene encodes CDR1 SGHRS and CDR2 YFSETQ. CDR3 sequence (DNA): TGCGCCAGCAGCCACTTTATTAGCAACACTGAAGCTTTCTTT. This encodes CASSHFISNTEAFF. The whole variable domain, filled in from reference TRBV5-1 and TRBJ1-1, reads KAGVTQTPRYLIKTRGQQVTLSCSPISGHRSVSWYQQTPGQGLQFLFEYFSETQRNKGNFPGRFSGRQFSNSRSEMNVSTLELGDSALYLCASSHFISNTEAFFGQGTRLTVV.

The genes are TRBV6-1 and TRBJ1-5; D is possibly TRBD1 (5 bases). Germline V CDR1 and CDR2: MNHNS, SASEGT. V was cut by 4 bases and J by 1 base, with 23 bases left in between. The CDR3 is made up of 19 amino acids. Written as DNA, the CDR3 is TGTGCCAGCAGTGCCCCCAATCTCAGCGGGGGTTTGAGCAATCAGCCCCAGCATTTT. Amino acids: CASSAPNLSGGLSNQPQHF.

This rearrangement joins TRBV5-6 to TRBJ2-1; no reliable D call. Trimming left V 3 bases short and J 0 bases short, with 16 bases between. CDR1 is SGHDT and CDR2 is YYEEEE in the germline V gene. The CDR3 has 17 amino acids. CDR3 DNA: TGTGCCAGCAGCTCGGGTAGACTTTTCCTCTCCTACAATGAGCAGTTCTTC. This codes for CASSSGRLFLSYNEQFF.

Details on this clone: Other DNA sequences from this sample encode an identical CDR3 as well. The CDR3 protein is CASSSPGTYEQYF. CDR3 bases: TGTGCCAGCAGCTCCCCCGGGACTTACGAGCAGTACTTC. The V and J genes are TRBV7-9 and TRBJ2-7; the D gene is possibly TRBD2 (6 bases). Germline CDR1 and CDR2: SEHNR and FQNEAQ (reference sequence). The V end was cut by 4 bases, the J end by 4 bases, with 11 bases between. This CDR3 has 13 amino acids. Variable domain in full (rest from reference TRBV7-9 and TRBJ2-7): DTGVSQNPRHKITKRGQNVTFRCDPISEHNRLYWYRQTLGQGPEFLTYFQNEAQLEKSRLLSDRFSAERPKGSFSTLEIQRTEQGDSAMYLCASSSPGTYEQYFGPGTRLTVT.

V usage is TRBV5-4 and J usage is TRBJ1-6, with D uncertain. CDR1 SGHNT and CDR2 YYREEE come from the germline V gene (reference sequence). Trimming stripped 4 bases from V and 7 bases from J, with 6 bases between. The CDR3 extends over 12 amino acids. DNA of the CDR3: TGTGCCAGCAGCGTGGGAAATTCACCCCTCCACTTT. Protein product: CASSVGNSPLHF.

This clone was recorded once. The chain employs TRBV11-2 and TRBJ1-2; TRBD1 agrees at 8 bases. Looked up from germline, CDR1 is SGHAT and CDR2 is FQNNGV. V dropped 6 bases and J dropped 4; count of bases not matched to a gene: 4. The CDR3 has 13 amino acids. In DNA, the CDR3 is TGTGCCAGCAGATCGACAGGGGTCTATGGCTACACCTTC. Protein product: CASRSTGVYGYTF.